This TCR beta chain comes out of a study of cytomegalovirus exposure and HLA in healthy donors. On this clone itself: The target antigen is unknown.

The PCR had 60 Vbeta and 13 Jbeta primers. The table came from immunoSEQ multiplex PCR; TCRdb's copy has only in-frame clones and leaves some out. Found here are some 100,000 clones, 70% to 85% of them singletons; the top ten hold more than 0.95%. The CDR3 length is 16 residues. Looked up from germline, CDR1 is LNHNV and CDR2 is YYDKDF (reference sequence). The study's findings and limits: When a later analysis compared HLA-associated TCR beta chains with equally common others, the HLA-associated chains turned out to be more clonally expanded and to have lower generation probabilities.

The TCR comes from a woman aged 18 to 35 in good health and CMV-seronegative. Sequencing input: PBMCs. The J gene is TRBJ2-5, the V gene TRBV15; TRBD1 aligns across 7 bases. The J call is doubtful: the DNA matches TRBJ2-7 better. CDR3 nucleotides: TGTGCCACCAGCAGAGATCTGGCAGGGGGTCCCTACGAGCAGTACTTC. Amino acid sequence: CATSRDLAGGPYEQYF.